This TCR beta chain comes out of a study of T cells after yellow fever vaccination. The study's findings and limits: Subsequent booster samples again held most clones from primary vaccination (roughly 96% CD4, 85% to 90% CD8).

This clonotype was detected ten times or more. Antigen specificity is unknown. This CDR3 has 15 amino acids. V trimming: 3 bases; J trimming: 4 bases; junction bases outside the gene matches: 6. Germline CDR1 is MRHNA and CDR2 is SNTAGT. Each CDR3 protein is one row after TCRdb ran MiXCR on the 5' RACE reads. The sample lists about 74,000 distinct CDR3 sequences; roughly 7.4% were seen once. This TCR was sampled from a man between 18 and 29 years old who received the YFV17D yellow fever vaccine. The sample in question was CD8+ T cells sorted from PBMCs, obtained 5 to 6 days after the first yellow fever vaccination. This chain joins TRBV6-4 and TRBJ2-3, with 8 bases aligning to TRBD2. DNA for the CDR3: TGTGCCAGCAGTGAAGGAGCGGGGGCCGCAGATACGCAGTATTTT. Protein product: CASSEGAGAADTQYF.